A selection of T cell receptor beta chains follows, all from one sample in a study of CD8 T cells in Susac syndrome. TCRdb reprocessed the immunoSEQ multiplex PCR reads with MiXCR, giving one entry per CDR3 protein. The sample yields 80,000 or so distinct CDR3 sequences, about 92% seen once. The sequencing sample was made of CD4+ T cells from PBMCs. These receptors were taken from a human donor with Susac syndrome. Both conserved end residues are part of each CDR3. The D gene is left open where the match is weak. A clone size is listed for some rows: how often the clone was seen (once, few, many), or a class if it is expanded.

TRBV2	TRBJ1-6	NA	NA	CASFKGSSYNSPLHF	TGTGCCAGCTTTAAGGGAAGCTCCTATAATTCACCCCTCCACTTT
TRBV28	TRBJ2-5	TRBD1	NA	CASSTQDRAQETQYF	TGTGCCAGCAGTACGCAGGACAGGGCTCAAGAGACCCAGTACTTC
TRBV24-1	TRBJ2-3	NA	NA	CATSLDTQYF	TGTGCCACCAGTCTGGATACGCAGTATTTT
TRBV6-2/TRBV6-3	TRBJ2-1	TRBD2	NA	CASSPRTSGSRGGTYSEQFF	TGTGCCAGCAGTCCCAGGACTAGCGGGAGCCGTGGGGGAACCTACAGTGAGCAGTTCTTC
TRBV9	TRBJ2-1	NA	NA	CASSVEPSSYNEQFF	TGTGCCAGCAGCGTAGAACCTAGCTCCTACAATGAGCAGTTCTTC
TRBV28	TRBJ1-5	NA	NA	CASSQVARRQSQHF	TGTGCCAGCAGTCAAGTCGCTAGACGTCAGTCCCAGCATTTT
TRBV20-1	TRBJ1-3	NA	NA	CSASPLDSSGNTIYF	TGCAGTGCTAGCCCCTTGGACAGCTCTGGAAACACCATATATTTT
TRBV7-2	TRBJ2-3	NA	NA	CASSLFSAGTTDTQYF	TGTGCCAGCAGCTTATTTAGTGCCGGGACTACAGATACGCAGTATTTT
TRBV28	TRBJ2-7	NA	NA	CASSPYYEQYF	TGTGCCAGCAGTCCCTACTACGAGCAGTACTTC
TRBV13	TRBJ1-3	NA	NA	CASSFEQAINSGNTIYF	TGTGCCAGCAGCTTTGAACAGGCGATCAACTCTGGAAACACCATATATTTT
TRBV12-3/TRBV12-4	TRBJ2-7	NA	once	CASNPGHPPYEQYF	TGTGCCAGCAATCCAGGGCACCCACCCTACGAGCAGTACTTC
TRBV5-6	TRBJ1-1	NA	NA	CASSPPGRENTEAFF	TGTGCCAGCAGCCCCCCAGGGAGGGAGAACACTGAAGCTTTCTTT
TRBV20-1	TRBJ2-3	TRBD2	NA	CSASPIAGRHTDTQYF	TGCAGTGCTAGTCCCATAGCGGGAAGACACACAGATACGCAGTATTTT
TRBV19	TRBJ2-7	NA	NA	CASSIALQASYEQYF	TGTGCCAGTAGTATCGCATTACAGGCATCCTACGAGCAGTACTTC
TRBV15	TRBJ1-5	NA	NA	CATSRDIQPQHF	TGTGCCACCAGCAGGGACATTCAGCCCCAGCATTTT
TRBV2	TRBJ2-1	NA	NA	CASSEGGAYNEQFF	TGTGCCAGCAGTGAAGGCGGGGCATACAATGAGCAGTTCTTC
TRBV6-5	TRBJ2-7	NA	NA	CASSYSLEGLAYF	TGTGCCAGCAGTTACTCGCTGGAGGGCCTCGCCTACTTC
TRBV4-3	TRBJ2-1	TRBD2	NA	CASSPRLAGGLSSSYNEQFF	TGCGCCAGCAGCCCCCGACTAGCGGGAGGGCTTTCGAGCTCCTACAATGAGCAGTTCTTC
TRBV30	TRBJ2-1	TRBD2	once	CAWSAISGSSVEQFF	TGTGCCTGGAGTGCAATTAGCGGGAGCTCGGTTGAGCAGTTCTTC
TRBV6-1	TRBJ2-7	NA	NA	CASSRDQSYEQYF	TGTGCCAGCAGCAGGGACCAGTCTTATGAGCAGTACTTC
TRBV7-8	TRBJ2-7	NA	NA	CASSYYGRSSYEQYF	TGTGCCAGCAGCTATTACGGGAGAAGCTCCTACGAGCAGTACTTC
TRBV19	TRBJ2-1	NA	NA	CASSVSSGAYNEQFF	TGTGCCAGTAGTGTCTCGTCGGGAGCCTACAATGAGCAGTTCTTC
TRBV14	TRBJ2-7	NA	NA	CASSQLGAGTLSYEQYF	TGTGCCAGCAGCCAACTTGGGGCGGGAACCCTCTCCTACGAGCAGTACTTC
TRBV7-9	TRBJ2-1	TRBD1	NA	CASSSTGAGYNEQFF	TGTGCCAGCAGCTCGACAGGGGCGGGCTACAATGAGCAGTTCTTC
TRBV19	TRBJ2-7	NA	NA	CASSSQYMVSAYEQYF	TGTGCCAGTAGTTCCCAGTACATGGTATCGGCCTACGAGCAGTACTTC
TRBV30	TRBJ2-7	TRBD2	NA	CACQPSGSTHEQYF	TGTGCCTGCCAACCTAGCGGGAGCACCCACGAGCAGTACTTC
TRBV15	TRBJ1-5	TRBD1	NA	CATSRERTGSYQPQHF	TGTGCCACCAGCAGAGAACGGACAGGGAGCTATCAGCCCCAGCATTTT
TRBV27	TRBJ1-2	TRBD1	NA	CASSPRDRGTVANYGYTF	TGTGCCAGCAGTCCAAGGGACAGGGGAACTGTAGCTAACTATGGCTACACCTTC
TRBV2	TRBJ1-5	TRBD1	NA	CASTYGTGPQPQHF	TGTGCCAGCACTTACGGGACAGGGCCACAGCCCCAGCATTTT
TRBV6-4	TRBJ2-3	TRBD1	NA	CASSDSTGATDTQYF	TGTGCCAGCAGTGACTCGACAGGGGCCACAGATACGCAGTATTTT
TRBV7-2	TRBJ2-7	NA	NA	CASSSTSRTASYEQYF	TGTGCCAGCAGCTCCACCTCCCGGACAGCCTCCTACGAGCAGTACTTC
TRBV12-3/TRBV12-4	TRBJ1-2	NA	NA	CASSLVRGYTF	TGTGCCAGCAGTTTAGTGCGTGGCTACACCTTC
TRBV7-2	TRBJ2-5	NA	NA	CASSLGKGLKETQYF	TGTGCCAGCAGCTTAGGGAAGGGTCTAAAAGAGACCCAGTACTTC
TRBV30	TRBJ1-1	TRBD1	NA	CAWTGQGIRTEAFF	TGTGCCTGGACTGGACAGGGGATTCGCACTGAAGCTTTCTTT
TRBV7-2	TRBJ2-1	NA	once	CASSGVRYNEQFF	TGTGCCAGCAGCGGGGTACGGTACAATGAGCAGTTCTTC
TRBV4-1	TRBJ1-2	NA	NA	CASSQDGRNYGYTF	TGCGCCAGCAGCCAAGATGGGCGGAACTATGGCTACACCTTC
TRBV7-9	TRBJ2-3	NA	NA	CASSFSGSYTDTQYF	TGTGCCAGCAGCTTTTCGGGCAGTTACACAGATACGCAGTATTTT
TRBV9	TRBJ1-5	NA	NA	CASSVEGQLGQPQHF	TGTGCCAGCAGCGTCGAAGGACAGCTCGGTCAGCCCCAGCATTTT
TRBV12-3/TRBV12-4	TRBJ2-2	TRBD1	NA	CASSLWTGAGELFF	TGTGCCAGCAGTTTATGGACAGGGGCCGGGGAGCTGTTTTTT
TRBV5-4	TRBJ2-1	NA	NA	CASSRKIRRTTGDNEQFF	TGTGCCAGCAGCCGAAAGATTCGTCGGACTACGGGAGACAATGAGCAGTTCTTC
TRBV6-5	TRBJ2-7	NA	NA	CASRRQQGTSYEQYF	TGTGCCAGCAGGCGCCAACAGGGAACTTCCTACGAGCAGTACTTC
TRBV19	TRBJ1-5	TRBD1	NA	CASSTQTGFQPQHF	TGTGCCAGTAGTACGCAGACAGGGTTCCAGCCCCAGCATTTT
TRBV20-1	TRBJ1-2	NA	once	CSARGQANYGYTF	TGCAGTGCTAGGGGACAAGCTAACTATGGCTACACCTTC
TRBV4-1	TRBJ2-5	TRBD1	NA	CASSQDGTGLRETQYF	TGCGCCAGCAGCCAAGATGGGACAGGATTGAGAGAGACCCAGTACTTC
TRBV20-1	TRBJ2-1	NA	once	CSAAPNNEQFF	TGCAGTGCCGCCCCGAACAATGAGCAGTTCTTC
TRBV5-6	TRBJ2-1	NA	NA	CASSLVSGANMNEQFF	TGTGCCAGCAGCTTGGTTTCGGGGGCTAATATGAATGAGCAGTTCTTC
TRBV2	TRBJ2-1	NA	NA	CASSEEGGEQFF	TGTGCCAGCAGTGAAGAAGGCGGTGAGCAGTTCTTC
TRBV7-9	TRBJ2-7	TRBD2	NA	CASSLPGGYEQYF	TGTGCCAGCAGTCTCCCGGGGGGCTACGAGCAGTACTTC
TRBV4-1	TRBJ2-1	TRBD1	NA	CASSQDGTGAYNEQFF	TGCGCCAGCAGCCAGGACGGGACAGGGGCCTACAATGAGCAGTTCTTC
TRBV29-1	TRBJ1-1	NA	NA	CSATWSGATEAFF	TGCAGCGCCACCTGGAGCGGGGCCACTGAAGCTTTCTTT
TRBV9	TRBJ2-1	TRBD2	NA	CASSPTPGLAANEQFF	TGTGCCAGCAGCCCTACTCCGGGACTAGCCGCCAATGAGCAGTTCTTC
TRBV20-1	TRBJ1-5	NA	NA	CSARSQVTEPQHF	TGCAGTGCTAGGTCACAGGTCACAGAGCCCCAGCATTTT
TRBV29-1	TRBJ2-1	TRBD1	NA	CSVARWGQDNNEQFF	TGCAGCGTTGCCAGGTGGGGACAGGACAACAATGAGCAGTTCTTC
TRBV30	TRBJ1-2	NA	NA	CAWITFGKGNYGYTF	TGTGCCTGGATTACGTTCGGAAAGGGGAACTATGGCTACACCTTC
TRBV7-2	TRBJ2-1	NA	NA	CASSLIGREQFF	TGTGCCAGCAGCTTAATAGGGCGCGAGCAGTTCTTC
TRBV6-2/TRBV6-3	TRBJ2-5	TRBD1	NA	CASSDNRGRGEAQETQYF	TGTGCCAGCAGCGATAACAGGGGGCGAGGGGAGGCCCAAGAGACCCAGTACTTC
TRBV2	TRBJ1-5	TRBD1	NA	CASSQTGGGQPQHF	TGTGCCAGCAGCCAGACAGGGGGCGGTCAGCCCCAGCATTTT